This paragraph reports one T cell receptor beta chain. This record comes from a study of identical twins. The germline CDR1 and CDR2 sequences are DFQATT and SNEGSKA (reference sequence). With 6 bases clipped from V and 0 bases from J, the junction kept 5 bases outside the gene matches. The CDR3 extends over 13 amino acids. Template switching (which added a universal primer site) was used, and cDNA carried unique molecular identifiers. From the 5' RACE reads, TCRdb called clonotypes with MiXCR, one entry per CDR3 protein. The sample consists of some 440,000 distinct CDR3 sequences, less than 25% of them appearing once. The data were also submitted as part of a second study, on T cells expressing NK-cell markers. That work adds: For about six donors, the dominant NKG2C+ clonotypes made up roughly 1.0-8% of their CD8+ T cells.

The clonotype was recovered from a woman aged 18-35 years in good health. The chain carries TRBV20-1 and TRBJ2-7; TRBD1 matches 7 bases. The sequenced material came from CD4+ T cells sorted from blood. The CDR3 spells CSASGTDSYEQYF. The CDR3 nucleotides read TGCAGTGCCTCCGGGACAGACTCCTACGAGCAGTACTTC.